One and the same sample provided the 28 T cell receptor beta chains below, sequenced in a study of T cell repertoires in cytomegalovirus infection (dated by TCRdb to about 2019). Sequencing used an Illumina HiSeq 1500. Using fastp at Q25 and MiXCR, TCRdb reprocessed the public reads and kept productive beta chains. When rows share a CDR3 protein, they turn into one entry using the most common DNA and genes. A total of 150,000 or so distinct CDR3 sequences appear in this sample, more than 30% of them only once. Of the sample, roughly 51% falls within the top ten clones. Read against the paper, the sample's treatment or condition label means: in vitro stimulation with specific CMV peptide epitopes to enrich CMV-specific T cells. Their specific antigens are unknown. The sample here was CD8+ T cells from cultured PBMCs, taken from culture after CMV antigen stimulation. The receptors shown here come from a human donor in good health (CMV status not recorded). Some clones in this sample may be carry-over from other donors' samples.

This clonotype was seen a single time. The CDR3 DNA is TGTGCCAGCAGTTTAGGGATGATCAACACTGAAGCTTTCTTT. It translates to CASSLGMINTEAFF. This chain joins TRBV12-3 or TRBV12-4 and TRBJ1-1; D is unclear. V was trimmed by 1 base and J by 2 bases, leaving 8 bases between them. The CDR3 is 14 residues long.

The chain employs TRBV19 and TRBJ2-7; 10 bases line up with TRBD1. Trimming took 8 bases from V and 5 from J; bases not matched to a gene: 9. Germline CDR1 reads LNHDA; CDR2 reads SQIVND (reference sequence). This CDR3 region has 14 residues. CDR3 amino acids: CASAGGQGINEQYF. The CDR3 nucleotides read TGTGCCAGTGCCGGGGGACAGGGGATCAACGAGCAGTACTTC.

This clonotype was observed a handful of times. The chain combines TRBV27 with TRBJ2-1, with D perhaps TRBD1 (6 bases). The germline CDR1 and CDR2 sequences are MNHEY and SMNVEV (reference sequence). The CDR3 length is 13 residues. Trimming removed 3 bases at V and 7 bases at J, with 10 bases between. CDR3 amino acids: CASSLGTLNEQFF. In nucleotides, the CDR3 is TGTGCCAGCAGTTTGGGGACACTGAATGAGCAGTTCTTC.

This clonotype was seen at least ten times. The chain uses TRBV7-8 and TRBJ1-3; D perhaps matches TRBD1 (5 bases). Trimming shortened V by 1 base and J by 2 bases, and 9 bases separated the two germline ends. Per germline, CDR1 SGHVS and CDR2 FQNEAQ. The CDR3 is 15 residues long. The CDR3 DNA sequence: TGTGCCAGCAGCTTAGGGTGGGGGACTGGAAACACCATATATTTT. Encoded protein: CASSLGWGTGNTIYF. The variable domain in full, with the rest retrieved from reference TRBV7-8 and TRBJ1-3, is GAGVSQSPRYKVAKRGQDVALRCDPISGHVSLFWYQQALGQGPEFLTYFQNEAQLDKSGLPSDRFFAERPEGSVSTLKIQRTQQEDSAVYLCASSLGWGTGNTIYFGEGSWLTVV.

This clonotype appeared a few times. The V and J genes are TRBV5-6 and TRBJ1-1; D may be TRBD1 (6 bases). CDR3 size: 15 residues. Germline assignment: CDR1 SGHDT and CDR2 YYEEEE. Trimming left V 0 bases short and J 3 bases short, with 12 bases between. Here the CDR3 DNA reads TGTGCCAGCAGCTTGGGAGGGGGGACGGACACTGAAGCTTTCTTT. It translates to CASSLGGGTDTEAFF.

CDR3 loop: CASSEGRENTEAFF. DNA of the CDR3: TGTGCCAGCAGCGAAGGCAGGGAGAACACTGAAGCTTTCTTT. J is TRBJ1-1 and V is TRBV7-8, with D possibly TRBD1 on 5 matching bases. Germline V gene lookup returns CDR1 SGHVS and CDR2 FQNEAQ. The V end was cut by 5 bases, the J end by 1 base, with 11 bases between. The CDR3 is made up of 14 amino acids.

The chain is built from TRBV15 and TRBJ1-2; D is ambiguous. This CDR3 contains 16 residues. Germline V gene lookup returns CDR1 LNHNV and CDR2 YYDKDF (reference sequence). Trimming shortened V by 0 bases and J by 2 bases, and 13 bases separated the two germline ends. CDR3 loop: CATSRERGRLNYGYTF. The CDR3 DNA reads TGTGCCACCAGCAGAGAACGTGGCAGACTGAACTATGGCTACACCTTC.

Note on this clonotype: It is likely a read error, because the conserved phenylalanine at the end of the CDR3 is missing. This sequence joins TRBV28 and TRBJ2-1, with D hard to call. Germline CDR1 is MDHEN and CDR2 is SYDVKM. The length of the CDR3 is 13 residues. CDR3 sequence reads: CTSSLSSYNEQFL. Here the CDR3 DNA reads TGTACCAGCAGTTTATCCAGCTACAATGAGCAGTTCTTG.

The chain carries TRBV12-3 or TRBV12-4 and TRBJ2-2; 14 bases are a match to TRBD2. V lost 2 bases, J lost 7 bases, and 3 bases stayed unmatched. The CDR3 has 16 residues. CDR3 bases: TGTGCCAGCAGTTTATTTGGACTAGCGGGGGGCGGGGAGCTGTTTTTT. Its translation is CASSLFGLAGGGELFF.

This clonotype appeared many times. The CDR3 DNA is TGTGCCAGCAGCCCAGGCGTCGCAGAGCAAGAGACCCAGTACTTC. Its protein product is CASSPGVAEQETQYF. This sequence joins TRBV7-9 and TRBJ2-5; D is ambiguous. V was cut by 5 bases and J by 2 bases, with 15 bases left in between. Germline V gene sequence: CDR1 SEHNR, CDR2 FQNEAQ (reference sequence). This CDR3 is built from 15 residues.

This clonotype was picked up many times. As DNA, the CDR3 is TGTGCCAGCAGTCATAGGGCGGACAGCACAAATTCACCCCTCCACTTT. It codes for CASSHRADSTNSPLHF. The chain carries TRBV7-8 and TRBJ1-6, with D possibly TRBD1 on 6 matching bases. This CDR3 region has 16 residues. Germline loops: CDR1 SGHVS, CDR2 FQNEAQ. V lost 6 bases and J 7 bases, leaving 19 bases between the germline ends.

The V and J genes are TRBV2 and TRBJ1-1; 10 bases line up with TRBD1. Germline V gives CDR1 SNHLY, CDR2 FYNNEI. The CDR3 totals 12 residues. V shed 4 bases and J 11 bases; nucleotides not matched to a gene: 4. The CDR3 is CASSGRDRGAFF. The CDR3 nucleotides read TGTGCCAGCAGTGGCCGGGACAGGGGCGCTTTCTTT.

There are many counts of this clonotype. V is TRBV7-2 and J is TRBJ1-6, with 10 bases identical to TRBD1. CDR1 SGHTA and CDR2 FQGNSA come from the germline V gene. V was clipped by 6 bases and J by 9 bases; unmatched bases: 5. The CDR3 contains 14 residues. CDR3 in amino acids: CASRFGQGGSPLHF. Here the CDR3 DNA reads TGTGCCAGCAGATTTGGACAGGGGGGTTCACCCCTCCACTTT.

The chain joins TRBV7-8 to TRBJ2-7, with TRBD2 as a possible D gene (7 bases). The CDR3 contains 15 residues. Per germline, CDR1 SGHVS and CDR2 FQNEAQ. V shed 5 bases and J shed 2 bases, with 16 bases lying between them. In DNA, the CDR3 is TGTGCCAGCAGCCTAGGAGGGGGGGTCACCTACGAGCAGTACTTC. Translation: CASSLGGGVTYEQYF.

The chain couples TRBV5-1 to TRBJ2-7; TRBD2 agrees at 7 bases. The CDR3 consists of 14 residues. The germline V gene encodes CDR1 SGHRS and CDR2 YFSETQ. With 0 bases clipped from V and 5 bases from J, the junction kept 5 bases outside the gene matches. The CDR3 spells CASSLGGGNHEQYF. CDR3 coding DNA: TGCGCCAGCAGCTTGGGCGGGGGTAACCACGAGCAGTACTTC.

This clonotype has only a few counts. The chain is built from TRBV27 and TRBJ1-6; a possible D gene is TRBD1 (6 bases). The CDR3 has 14 amino acids. Between the trimmed V and J ends, which lost 8 bases and 9 bases, there was a span of 17 bases. Germline V gives CDR1 MNHEY, CDR2 SMNVEV (reference sequence). Here the CDR3 DNA reads TGTGCCAGCCTAGAACAGGGCTACGGTTCACCCCTCCACTTT. It encodes CASLEQGYGSPLHF.

The chain uses TRBV12-3 or TRBV12-4 and TRBJ2-5, with 9 nucleotides matching TRBD2. The CDR3 is 15 amino acids. J was trimmed by 4 bases and V by 8 bases; bases with no gene match: 11. This CDR3 is CASGVGGGAAETQYF. The CDR3 nucleotides read TGTGCCAGCGGCGTTGGCGGGGGGGCCGCAGAGACCCAGTACTTC.

This rearrangement joins TRBV7-3 to TRBJ2-2; TRBD2 might be the D (6 bases). This CDR3 spans 15 amino acids. V lost 5 bases and J 3 bases, leaving 13 bases between the germline ends. Germline V lookup: CDR1 SGHTA, CDR2 FQGTGA. The CDR3 sequence: CASSRGTVDTGELFF. The CDR3, as DNA: TGTGCCAGCAGCCGTGGGACTGTCGACACCGGGGAGCTGTTTTTT.

The chain has TRBV2 and TRBJ1-5; D is possibly TRBD1 (6 bases). The CDR3 totals 14 residues. The V end was cut by 7 bases, the J end by 6 bases, with 16 bases between. Germline V gene lookup returns CDR1 SNHLY and CDR2 FYNNEI. CDR3 nucleotide sequence: TGTGCCAGCACCCCAGGGGAGGTGGGTCAGCCCCAGCATTTT. Amino acids: CASTPGEVGQPQHF.

This clonotype has more than one count but fewer than ten. The chain joins TRBV12-3 or TRBV12-4 to TRBJ1-2; 8 nucleotides match TRBD1. The CDR3 length is 19 residues. Trimming removed 3 bases from V and 5 bases from J; junction bases left unmatched: 20. CDR3 sequence reads: CASSFYDSTGETAKYGYTF. The CDR3 DNA reads TGTGCCAGCAGTTTTTATGACTCGACAGGGGAAACCGCGAAATATGGCTACACCTTC.

This chain links TRBV6-5 with TRBJ1-1; TRBD1 is a possible D gene (6 bases). Trimming left V 0 bases short and J 1 base short, with 9 bases between. Germline V gene sequence: CDR1 MNHEY, CDR2 SVGAGI. This CDR3 contains 15 residues. CDR3 protein: CASSYSPGQNTEAFF. The DNA for the CDR3 is TGTGCCAGCAGTTACTCGCCGGGACAGAACACTGAAGCTTTCTTT.

The chain carries TRBV12-3 or TRBV12-4 and TRBJ2-7; D is uncertain. This CDR3 contains 12 residues. V was shortened by 7 bases and J by 2 bases, with 9 bases between the two germline ends. The DNA of the CDR3 is TGTGCCAGCACCTCCGGAACCTACGAGCAGTACTTC. This gives the protein CASTSGTYEQYF.

In this sample, this clonotype turned up many times. This chain links TRBV27 with TRBJ2-1, with 11 bases identical to TRBD2. The length of the CDR3 is 16 residues. Trimming took 3 bases from V and 8 from J; bases not matched to a gene: 9. The germline V gene has CDR1 MNHEY and CDR2 SMNVEV (reference sequence). The CDR3 DNA follows: TGTGCCAGCAGTTTCCAAACCTTAGCGGGGGGGGATGAGCAGTTCTTC. The encoded protein is CASSFQTLAGGDEQFF.

The rearrangement uses TRBV11-2 and TRBJ1-5, with D perhaps TRBD1 (6 bases). Germline CDR1 and CDR2: SGHAT and FQNNGV. The CDR3 has 12 residues. V lost 4 bases, J lost 8 bases, and 9 bases lay in between. The CDR3 spells CASSSRGKPQHF. In nucleotides, the CDR3 is TGTGCCAGCAGCTCCAGGGGAAAGCCCCAGCATTTT.

The rearrangement uses TRBV12-3 or TRBV12-4 and TRBJ2-3; 9 positions match TRBD2. With V trimmed by 6 bases and J by 4 bases, 11 bases remained unmatched. This CDR3 is 16 amino acids long. CDR3 amino acids: CASSPLGGGAADTQYF. CDR3 nucleotide sequence: TGTGCCAGCAGCCCCCTGGGCGGGGGGGCCGCAGATACGCAGTATTTT.

The chain is built from TRBV28 and TRBJ2-7; 13 bases line up with TRBD2. V shed 5 bases, J shed 5 bases, and the junction held 9 bases outside the gene matches. Germline CDR1 is MDHEN and CDR2 is SYDVKM. CDR3 length: 16 residues. DNA of the CDR3: TGTGCCAGCAGTACACGACTAGCGGGGGGTCTTGACGAGCAGTACTTC. This encodes CASSTRLAGGLDEQYF.

This chain joins TRBV2 and TRBJ2-7; possibly TRBD2 for D (5 bases). The CDR3 extends over 13 amino acids. Trimming stripped 6 bases from V and 4 bases from J, with 13 bases between. CDR1 and CDR2 (germline): SNHLY, FYNNEI. CDR3 sequence (DNA): TGTGCCAGCAGGAAGGAGGATACGTACGAGCAGTACTTC. Protein sequence: CASRKEDTYEQYF.

The table lists this clonotype with many counts. The chain links TRBV27 to TRBJ2-2; TRBD2 agrees at 7 bases. Germline lookup yields CDR1 MNHEY and CDR2 SMNVEV (reference sequence). With V trimmed by 5 bases and J by 1 base, 10 bases remained unmatched. The CDR3 runs 17 residues. The CDR3 bases are TGTGCCAGCAGTCCCATTACCGGGGGGAGGAACACCGGGGAGCTGTTTTTT. Protein sequence: CASSPITGGRNTGELFF.